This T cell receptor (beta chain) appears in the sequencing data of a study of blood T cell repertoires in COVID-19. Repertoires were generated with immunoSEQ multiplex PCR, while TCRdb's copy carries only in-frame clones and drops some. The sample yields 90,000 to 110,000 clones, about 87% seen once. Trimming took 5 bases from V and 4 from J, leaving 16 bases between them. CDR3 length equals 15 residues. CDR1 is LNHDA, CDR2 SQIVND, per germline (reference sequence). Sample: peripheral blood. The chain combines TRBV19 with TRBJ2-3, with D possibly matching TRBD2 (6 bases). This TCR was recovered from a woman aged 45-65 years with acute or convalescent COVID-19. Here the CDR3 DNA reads TGTGCCAGTAGTCCCCGGAGGGGTACCGCAGATACGCAGTATTTT. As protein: CASSPRRGTADTQYF.